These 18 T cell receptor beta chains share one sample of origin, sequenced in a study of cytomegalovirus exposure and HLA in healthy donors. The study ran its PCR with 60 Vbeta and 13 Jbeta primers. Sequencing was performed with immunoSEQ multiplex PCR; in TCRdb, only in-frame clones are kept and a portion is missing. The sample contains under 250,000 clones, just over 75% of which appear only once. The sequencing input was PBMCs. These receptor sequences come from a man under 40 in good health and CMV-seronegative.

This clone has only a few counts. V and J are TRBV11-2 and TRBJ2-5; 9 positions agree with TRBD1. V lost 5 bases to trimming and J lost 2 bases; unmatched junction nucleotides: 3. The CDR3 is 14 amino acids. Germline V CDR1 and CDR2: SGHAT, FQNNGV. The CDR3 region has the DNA TGTGCCAGCAGCCCGGGACAGGGTCAAGAGACCCAGTACTTC. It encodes CASSPGQGQETQYF.

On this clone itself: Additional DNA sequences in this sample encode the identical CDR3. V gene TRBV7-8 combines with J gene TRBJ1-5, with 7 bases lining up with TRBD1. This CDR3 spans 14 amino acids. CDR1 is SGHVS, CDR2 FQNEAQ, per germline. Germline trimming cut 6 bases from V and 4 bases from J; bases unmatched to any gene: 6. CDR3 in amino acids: CASSLRQGNQPQHF. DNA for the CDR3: TGTGCCAGCAGTTTACGACAGGGAAATCAGCCCCAGCATTTT. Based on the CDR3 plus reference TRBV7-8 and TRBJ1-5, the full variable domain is GAGVSQSPRYKVAKRGQDVALRCDPISGHVSLFWYQQALGQGPEFLTYFQNEAQLDKSGLPSDRFFAERPEGSVSTLKIQRTQQEDSAVYLCASSLRQGNQPQHFGDGTRLSIL.

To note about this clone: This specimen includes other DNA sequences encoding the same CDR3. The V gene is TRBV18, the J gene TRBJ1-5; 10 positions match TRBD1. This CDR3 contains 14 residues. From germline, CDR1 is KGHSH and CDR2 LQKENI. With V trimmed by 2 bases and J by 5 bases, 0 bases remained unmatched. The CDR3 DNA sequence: TGTGCCAGCTCACCAGGGACAGGGGATCAGCCCCAGCATTTT. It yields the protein CASSPGTGDQPQHF.

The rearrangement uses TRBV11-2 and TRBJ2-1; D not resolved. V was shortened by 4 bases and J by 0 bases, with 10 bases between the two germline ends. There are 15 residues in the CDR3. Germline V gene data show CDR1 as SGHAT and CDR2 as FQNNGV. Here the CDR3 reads CASSYRRSSYNEQFF. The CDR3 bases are TGTGCCAGCAGCTATAGACGGAGCTCCTACAATGAGCAGTTCTTC. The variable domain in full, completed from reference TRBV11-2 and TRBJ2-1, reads EAGVAQSPRYKIIEKRQSVAFWCNPISGHATLYWYQQILGQGPKLLIQFQNNGVVDDSQLPKDRFSAERLKGVDSTLKIQPAKLEDSAVYLCASSYRRSSYNEQFFGPGTRLTVL.

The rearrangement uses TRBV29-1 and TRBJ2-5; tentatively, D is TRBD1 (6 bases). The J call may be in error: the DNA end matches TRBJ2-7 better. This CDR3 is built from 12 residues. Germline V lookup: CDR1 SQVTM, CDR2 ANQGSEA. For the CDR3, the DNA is TGCAGCGTGGCAGGGGAGACCTACGAGCAGTACTTC. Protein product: CSVAGETYEQYF.

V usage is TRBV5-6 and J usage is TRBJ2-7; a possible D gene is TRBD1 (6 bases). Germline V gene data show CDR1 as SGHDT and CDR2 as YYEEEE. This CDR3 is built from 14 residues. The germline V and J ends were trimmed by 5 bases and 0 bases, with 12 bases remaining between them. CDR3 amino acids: CASSRGHSSYEQYF. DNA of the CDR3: TGTGCCAGCAGTAGGGGACATAGCTCCTACGAGCAGTACTTC. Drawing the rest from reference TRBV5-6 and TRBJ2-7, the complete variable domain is DAGVTQSPTHLIKTRGQQVTLRCSPKSGHDTVSWYQQALGQGPQFIFQYYEEEERQRGNFPDRFSGHQFPNYSSELNVNALLLGDSALYLCASSRGHSSYEQYFGPGTRLTVT.

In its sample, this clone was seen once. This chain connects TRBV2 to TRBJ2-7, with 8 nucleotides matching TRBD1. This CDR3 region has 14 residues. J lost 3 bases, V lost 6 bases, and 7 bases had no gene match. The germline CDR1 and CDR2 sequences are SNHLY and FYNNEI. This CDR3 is CASSQTGGGYEQYF. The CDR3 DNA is TGTGCCAGCAGCCAAACAGGGGGTGGCTACGAGCAGTACTTC.

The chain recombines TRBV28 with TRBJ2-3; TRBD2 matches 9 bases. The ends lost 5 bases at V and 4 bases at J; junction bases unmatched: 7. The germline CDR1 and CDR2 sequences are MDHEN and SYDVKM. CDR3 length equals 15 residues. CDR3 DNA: TGTGCCAGCAGTCCACAGGGACTAGCTCCAGATACGCAGTATTTT. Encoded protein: CASSPQGLAPDTQYF.

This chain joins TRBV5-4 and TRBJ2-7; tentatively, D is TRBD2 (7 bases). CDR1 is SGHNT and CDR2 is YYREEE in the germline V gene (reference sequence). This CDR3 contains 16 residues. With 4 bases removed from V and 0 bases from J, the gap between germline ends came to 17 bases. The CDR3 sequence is CASSPPGGGGSYEQYF. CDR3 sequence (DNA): TGTGCCAGCAGCCCTCCTGGGGGCGGGGGCTCCTACGAGCAGTACTTC.

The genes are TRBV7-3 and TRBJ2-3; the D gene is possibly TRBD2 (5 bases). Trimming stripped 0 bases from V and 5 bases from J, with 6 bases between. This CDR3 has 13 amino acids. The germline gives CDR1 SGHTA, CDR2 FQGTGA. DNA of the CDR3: TGTGCCAGCAGCTTAACCGGGGTAGATACGCAGTATTTT. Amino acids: CASSLTGVDTQYF.

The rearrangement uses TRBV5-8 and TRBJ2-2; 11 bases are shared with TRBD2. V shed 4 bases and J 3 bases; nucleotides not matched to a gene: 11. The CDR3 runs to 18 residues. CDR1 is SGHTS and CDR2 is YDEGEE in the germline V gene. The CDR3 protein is CASSRPLLAGGDTGELFF. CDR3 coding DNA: TGTGCCAGCAGCCGACCCCTTTTAGCGGGAGGGGACACCGGGGAGCTGTTTTTT. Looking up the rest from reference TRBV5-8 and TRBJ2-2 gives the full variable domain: EAGVTQSPTHLIKTRGQQATLRCSPISGHTSVYWYQQALGLGLQFLLWYDEGEERNRGNFPPRFSGRQFPNYSSELNVNALELEDSALYLCASSRPLLAGGDTGELFFGEGSRLTVL.

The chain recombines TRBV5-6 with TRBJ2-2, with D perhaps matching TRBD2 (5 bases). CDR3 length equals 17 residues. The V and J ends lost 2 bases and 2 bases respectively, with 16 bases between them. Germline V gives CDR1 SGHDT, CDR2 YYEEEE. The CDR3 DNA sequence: TGTGCCAGCAGCTTAGGAGACTTCGGGATAAACACCGGGGAGCTGTTTTTT. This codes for CASSLGDFGINTGELFF.

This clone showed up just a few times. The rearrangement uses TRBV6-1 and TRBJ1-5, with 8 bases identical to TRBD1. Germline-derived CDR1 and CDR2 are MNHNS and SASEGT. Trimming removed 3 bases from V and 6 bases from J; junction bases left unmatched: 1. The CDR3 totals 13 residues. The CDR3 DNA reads TGTGCCAGCAGTGACAGGGGGCTTCAGCCCCAGCATTTT. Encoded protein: CASSDRGLQPQHF.

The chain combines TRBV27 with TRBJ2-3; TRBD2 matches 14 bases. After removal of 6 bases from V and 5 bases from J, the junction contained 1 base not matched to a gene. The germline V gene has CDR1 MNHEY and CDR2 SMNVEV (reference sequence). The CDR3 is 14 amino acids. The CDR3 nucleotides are TGTGCCAGCAGCGGGACTAGCGGGGGAGATACGCAGTATTTT. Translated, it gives CASSGTSGGDTQYF.

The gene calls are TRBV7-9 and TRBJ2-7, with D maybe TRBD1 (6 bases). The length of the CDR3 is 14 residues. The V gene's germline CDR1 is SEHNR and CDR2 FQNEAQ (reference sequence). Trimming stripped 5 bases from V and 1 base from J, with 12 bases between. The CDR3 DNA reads TGTGCCAGCAGCCCAACAGGGCTTTCCTACGAGCAGTACTTC. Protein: CASSPTGLSYEQYF.

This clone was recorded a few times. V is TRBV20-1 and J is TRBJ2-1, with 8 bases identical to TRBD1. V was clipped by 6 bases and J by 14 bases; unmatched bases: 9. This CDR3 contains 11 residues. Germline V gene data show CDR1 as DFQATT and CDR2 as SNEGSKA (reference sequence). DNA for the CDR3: TGCAGTGCCGAACCAGGGGGCTTGGAGTTCTTC. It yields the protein CSAEPGGLEFF.

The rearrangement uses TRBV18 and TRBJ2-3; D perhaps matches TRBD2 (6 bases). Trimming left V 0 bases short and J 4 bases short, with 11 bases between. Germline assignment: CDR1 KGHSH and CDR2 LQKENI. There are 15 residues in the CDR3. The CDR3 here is CASSPPEGFADTQYF. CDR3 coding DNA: TGTGCCAGCTCACCACCGGAGGGGTTCGCAGATACGCAGTATTTT. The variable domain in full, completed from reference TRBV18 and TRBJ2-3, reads NAGVMQNPRHLVRRRGQEARLRCSPMKGHSHVYWYRQLPEEGLKFMVYLQKENIIDESGMPKERFSAEFPKEGPSILRIQQVVRGDSAAYFCASSPPEGFADTQYFGPGTRLTVL.

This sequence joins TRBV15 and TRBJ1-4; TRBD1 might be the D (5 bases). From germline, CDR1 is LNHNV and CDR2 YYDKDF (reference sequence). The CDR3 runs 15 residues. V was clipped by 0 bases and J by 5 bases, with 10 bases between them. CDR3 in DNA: TGTGCCACCAGCAGAGACCTTAGGGGAAATGAAAAACTGTTTTTT. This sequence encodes CATSRDLRGNEKLFF.